The rows below give T cell receptor beta chains drawn from one sample of a study of T cell responses to AZD1222 COVID-19 vaccine. Profiling relied on immunoSEQ multiplex PCR, and the TCRdb table lists in-frame clones only, not all of them. Of about 120,000 clones in the sample, more than 85% are singletons; the top ten hold 4% to 6%. Source: peripheral blood, taken 28 days after the second AZD1222 dose. These receptors all stem from an adult who received the AZD1222 COVID-19 vaccine. Each CDR3 is given with its conserved first and last residue.

V	J	CDR3
TRBV19	TRBJ1-3	CASSSDSSGNTIYF
TRBV2	TRBJ2-1	CASSENRQEQFF
TRBV7-5	TRBJ2-4	CVRSPAEGRTKNIQYF
TRBV1	TRBJ1-6	CTSSHPGTGESSPLHF
TRBV2	TRBJ1-1	CASRVSGGIRAEAFF
TRBV18	TRBJ2-7	CASSPGTDPYEQYF
TRBV5-1	TRBJ1-5	CASSLGGMEIGNQPQHF
TRBV7-2	TRBJ1-2	CASSPGYTF
TRBV7-9	TRBJ1-2	CASNTGGASYGYTF
TRBV7-2	TRBJ2-3	CASSLGLKDTQYF
TRBV10-3	TRBJ1-1	CAISEGQGTNTEAFF
TRBV7-9	TRBJ2-6	CASSGLQRSGANVLTF
TRBV5-1	TRBJ2-7	CASSFVVQSSYEQYF
TRBV19	TRBJ1-4	CASRQTGGSEKLFF
TRBV27	TRBJ2-7	CASSRGAGSYEQYF
TRBV11-3	TRBJ2-1	CASSRDRADNEQFF
TRBV29-1	TRBJ1-1	CSVGLGARTEAFF
TRBV6-2/TRBV6-3	TRBJ1-2	CASSSGGAVLNYGYTF
TRBV18	TRBJ2-5	CASSPSYERGETQYF
TRBV4-3	TRBJ2-2	CASSQDSKGGTGELFF
TRBV27	TRBJ1-5	CASSLRPNQPQHF
TRBV2	TRBJ2-1	CASSGQGRSEQFF
TRBV5-1	TRBJ2-3	CASSSSGTSGGATDTQYF
TRBV7-8	TRBJ2-5	CASSLVVDGTQYF
TRBV7-2	TRBJ2-7	CASSLAPGTVSYEQYF
TRBV30	TRBJ2-3	CAWIVLQGKDTQYF
TRBV9	TRBJ2-2	CASRDRAGGELFF
TRBV29-1	TRBJ2-1	CSVWDYPFNEQFF
TRBV5-1	TRBJ1-2	CASSRDINRGGYTF
TRBV30	TRBJ1-2	CAWNGVGGGSGVYTF
TRBV4-3	TRBJ1-5	CASSQWTGRGQPQHF
TRBV10-1	TRBJ2-7	CASSVSYEQYF
TRBV11-3	TRBJ2-2	CASSLGHGGELFF
TRBV11-2	TRBJ1-5	CASSQGSNSNQPQHF
TRBV18	TRBJ1-3	CASSPPGTGSGNTIYF
TRBV4-3	TRBJ2-2	CASSQDISDTGELFF
TRBV5-1	TRBJ2-3	CASSLAQKSTDTQYF
TRBV5-1	TRBJ1-1	CASSPLGAQVSMNTEAFF
TRBV6-5	TRBJ2-7	CASRRGRDYEQYF
TRBV28	TRBJ2-2	CASSLPDRAPGELFF
TRBV6-2/TRBV6-3	TRBJ2-7	CASSKGGDHSDEQYF
TRBV2	TRBJ1-5	CASTAQVADQPQHF